Each of the 28 T cell receptor beta chains below was sequenced from the same sample in a study of PD-1 blockade in classical Hodgkin lymphoma. The assay was immunoSEQ multiplex PCR, and TCRdb's table has in-frame clones only and misses some. The sample gives about 90,000 clones, 90% of which show up once; 2.5% to 3.5% is in the top ten. Time point specified: cycle 4 day 1 (C4D1), after five to seven weeks of nivolumab. All patients relapsed after autologous stem cell transplantation, and brentuximab vedotin exposure varied. The sample was peripheral blood mononuclear cells (PBMCs), taken before the fourth cycle of nivolumab. Receptors were obtained from a human donor with classical Hodgkin lymphoma.

In its sample, this clone was seen once. The rearrangement links TRBV6-5 to TRBJ2-2; 9 positions match TRBD2. The ends lost 6 bases at V and 3 bases at J; junction bases unmatched: 5. Germline CDR1 MNHEY, CDR2 SVGAGI. The CDR3 is 15 amino acids. Here the CDR3 reads CASRPTSGYTGELFF. In DNA form, the CDR3 reads TGTGCCAGCAGACCGACTAGCGGATACACCGGGGAGCTGTTTTTT.

This clone was observed a single time. The chain combines TRBV28 with TRBJ2-3; no clear D gene. This CDR3 is built from 13 residues. V lost 5 bases, J lost 0 bases, and 6 bases lay in between. Germline V gene lookup returns CDR1 MDHEN and CDR2 SYDVKM. The CDR3 sequence: CASSPPSTDTQYF. As DNA, the CDR3 is TGTGCCAGCAGTCCCCCTAGCACAGATACGCAGTATTTT.

There are a few counts of this clone. V gene TRBV30 combines with J gene TRBJ1-6; D is uncertain. Germline CDR1 GTSNPN, CDR2 SVGIG (reference sequence). V dropped 0 bases and J dropped 7 bases, with 7 bases sitting between them. The CDR3 covers 13 residues. CDR3 nucleotides: TGTGCCTGGAGTGTAGATGGGAATTCACCCCTCCACTTT. Translating it yields CAWSVDGNSPLHF.

This chain uses TRBV21-1 with TRBJ2-5; no check of the table's D call, TRBD2, against the DNA was made. TRBV21-1 is flagged as a pseudogene. The CDR3 has 20 residues. The DNA of the CDR3 is TGTGCCGCCTACCCCCCGGGAGGCCATAGCGGGGAGACTTTCCAAGAGACCCAGTACTTC. It codes for CAAYPPGGHSGETFQETQYF.

J is TRBJ2-1 and V is TRBV7-3, with TRBD2 matching over 8 bases. Germline V CDR1 and CDR2: SGHTA, FQGTGA. The V gene end was trimmed by 5 bases and the J gene end by 0 bases; junction bases not matched to a gene: 3. The CDR3 sequence is 15 residues long. In DNA form, the CDR3 reads TGTGCCAGCAGCCCGGGGGGGAGCTCCTACAATGAGCAGTTCTTC. Encoded protein: CASSPGGSSYNEQFF.

This chain uses TRBV27 with TRBJ1-1, with D uncertain. This CDR3 spans 15 amino acids. With 2 bases removed from V and 0 bases from J, the gap between germline ends came to 10 bases. CDR1 is MNHEY, CDR2 SMNVEV, per germline (reference sequence). CDR3 in DNA: TGTGCCAGCAGTTTACTGTCGGTCATGAACACTGAAGCTTTCTTT. It translates to CASSLLSVMNTEAFF.

The genes are TRBV6-5 and TRBJ2-7; 7 nucleotides line up with TRBD1. The CDR3 loop spans 13 amino acids. CDR1 and CDR2 (germline): MNHEY, SVGAGI. Losses at the gene ends were 10 bases for V and 5 bases for J; bases not matched to a gene: 11. CDR3 bases: TGTGCCACCGCTCCACAGGGGCCCCACGAGCAGTACTTC. The encoded protein is CATAPQGPHEQYF.

This sequence joins TRBV5-8 and TRBJ1-5; 8 positions agree with TRBD1. The CDR3 has 17 residues. After removal of 3 bases from V and 0 bases from J, the junction contained 8 bases not matched to a gene. Germline CDR1 SGHTS, CDR2 YDEGEE. The CDR3, as DNA: TGTGCCAGCAGCTACGACAGGGGAGGTGGTAGCAATCAGCCCCAGCATTTT. Its protein is CASSYDRGGGSNQPQHF.

The gene calls are TRBV2 and TRBJ2-1; 8 bases agree with TRBD2. This CDR3 is built from 16 residues. J lost 0 bases, V lost 2 bases, and 3 bases had no gene match. Germline CDR1 is SNHLY and CDR2 is FYNNEI. In nucleotides, the CDR3 is TGTGCCAGCAGTGAATCTAGCGGGTACTCCTACAATGAGCAGTTCTTC. Residues: CASSESSGYSYNEQFF.

V is TRBV25-1 and J is TRBJ2-1; 8 bases are a match to TRBD1. Germline CDR1 and CDR2: MGHDK and SYGVNS. This CDR3 has 17 amino acids. The V and J ends lost 7 bases and 2 bases, in that order; junction bases with no gene match: 13. The CDR3 region has the DNA TGTGCCAGCACCCACACATTAGGACAGGGTGCCTACAATGAGCAGTTCTTC. It is translated as CASTHTLGQGAYNEQFF.

V is TRBV9 and J is TRBJ2-5; 8 positions agree with TRBD2. The trim removed 3 bases at V and 5 bases at J, leaving 3 bases unmatched. Germline assignment: CDR1 SGDLS and CDR2 YYNGEE. The CDR3 totals 13 residues. The CDR3 sequence is CASSGRLAETQYF. The CDR3 nucleotides are TGTGCCAGCAGCGGCCGACTAGCGGAGACCCAGTACTTC. The whole variable domain, remainder taken from reference TRBV9 and TRBJ2-5, is DSGVTQTPKHLITATGQRVTLRCSPRSGDLSVYWYQQSLDQGLQFLIQYYNGEERAKGNILERFSAQQFPDLHSELNLSSLELGDSALYFCASSGRLAETQYFGPGTRLLVL.

The V gene is TRBV11-3, the J gene TRBJ2-1; 10 nucleotides align to TRBD2. V trimming: 6 bases; J trimming: 3 bases; junction bases outside the gene matches: 2. The CDR3 is 14 amino acids. Germline V CDR1 and CDR2: SGHNT, YENEEA. The CDR3 nucleotides are TGTGCCAGCAGTCCTAGCGGGGGCTACAATGAGCAGTTCTTC. Encoded protein: CASSPSGGYNEQFF.

The V gene is TRBV11-3, the J gene TRBJ1-2, with D unresolved. The germline V gene encodes CDR1 SGHNT and CDR2 YENEEA. The CDR3 totals 13 residues. The V and J ends lost 1 base and 6 bases respectively, with 9 bases between them. CDR3 in DNA: TGTGCCAGCAGCTTAGGTCCCAGTGATGGCTACACCTTC. It translates to CASSLGPSDGYTF.

This chain connects TRBV5-1 to TRBJ2-2, with 10 bases fitting TRBD2. Trimming removed 1 base from V and 8 bases from J; junction bases left unmatched: 14. The CDR3 totals 18 residues. Germline V lookup: CDR1 SGHRS, CDR2 YFSETQ. The CDR3 region has the DNA TGCGCCAGCAGCTTGTTTCCGGGACTAGCGCGTAGTACGGGGGAGCTGTTTTTT. It yields the protein CASSLFPGLARSTGELFF.

Comment on this clone: Additional DNA sequences in this sample encode the identical CDR3. In DNA form, the CDR3 reads TGTGCCAGTAGTCGGACAGGCAACACTGAAGCTTTCTTT. Translating gives CASSRTGNTEAFF. V is TRBV19 and J is TRBJ1-1; 7 nucleotides align to TRBD1. The germline V gene has CDR1 LNHDA and CDR2 SQIVND (reference sequence). This CDR3 region has 13 residues. The trim removed 5 bases at V and 2 bases at J, leaving 2 bases unmatched.

The chain couples TRBV7-8 to TRBJ2-5; D is uncertain. CDR1 is SGHVS and CDR2 is FQNEAQ in the germline V gene. CDR3 length: 12 amino acids. The V end lost 3 bases, the J end lost 5 bases, and 7 bases lay between the germline ends. CDR3 sequence reads: CASSFYGETQYF. CDR3 nucleotide sequence: TGTGCCAGCAGCTTCTACGGTGAGACCCAGTACTTC.

The chain joins TRBV9 to TRBJ1-4; D is uncertain. V lost 0 bases and J lost 0, with 9 bases in between. Germline V lookup: CDR1 SGDLS, CDR2 YYNGEE. The CDR3 contains 16 residues. Written as DNA, the CDR3 is TGTGCCAGCAGCGTAGGTGGGGTTTCAACTAATGAAAAACTGTTTTTT. Translating gives CASSVGGVSTNEKLFF.

The V gene is TRBV19, the J gene TRBJ1-4; 9 positions match TRBD1. V gave up 4 bases and J gave up 8 bases; unmatched junction bases: 17. This CDR3 is 18 amino acids long. CDR1 and CDR2 (germline): LNHDA, SQIVND (reference sequence). The CDR3 is CASSTGLGRTGAREKLFF. The CDR3 DNA sequence: TGTGCCAGTAGTACGGGGCTCGGCAGGACAGGGGCGCGGGAAAAACTGTTTTTT.

V and J are TRBV7-2 and TRBJ2-7; D tentatively fits TRBD1 or TRBD2 (6 bases each). The V gene lost 5 bases and the J gene lost 4 bases, with 15 bases spanning the gap. The CDR3 runs 14 residues. Per the germline V gene, CDR1 is SGHTA and CDR2 is FQGNSA. CDR3 sequence: CASSPPGALYEQYF. In DNA, the CDR3 is TGTGCCAGCAGCCCCCCGGGGGCCTTATACGAGCAGTACTTC.

The V and J genes are TRBV7-9 and TRBJ1-1; D is unresolved. The CDR3 loop spans 15 amino acids. Germline V gene data show CDR1 as SEHNR and CDR2 as FQNEAQ (reference sequence). Trimming left V 6 bases short and J 4 bases short, with 18 bases between. The CDR3 nucleotides read TGTGCCAGCAGTCCCCTTGGGCAGTCACGCACTGAAGCTTTCTTT. Amino acids: CASSPLGQSRTEAFF.

The CDR3 DNA reads TGTGCCAGCAGCTTAACTCCAGCGGGGACCGGGGAGCTGTTTTTT. Amino acids: CASSLTPAGTGELFF. V is TRBV7-6 and J is TRBJ2-2, with 7 bases aligning to TRBD2. The junction had 5 bases not matched to a gene; V was cut back by 2 bases and J by 5 bases. This CDR3 contains 15 residues. Germline CDR1 is SGHVS and CDR2 is FNYEAQ.

This clone was seen once. DNA for the CDR3: TGCGCCAGCCAGACAGGGGGCGCCTATGGCTACACCTTC. Translated, it gives CASQTGGAYGYTF. The chain links TRBV5-1 to TRBJ1-2; 10 bases map to TRBD1. The CDR3 extends over 13 amino acids. Germline CDR1 and CDR2: SGHRS and YFSETQ. Trimming at V came to 7 bases and at J to 4 bases, leaving 4 bases not matched to a gene.

The V gene is TRBV7-2, the J gene TRBJ2-2; unclear D gene. Germline V lookup: CDR1 SGHTA, CDR2 FQGNSA. V was clipped by 5 bases and J by 2 bases, with 9 bases between them. This CDR3 contains 14 residues. The CDR3 loop is CASSAYGNTGELFF. DNA of the CDR3: TGTGCCAGCAGCGCGTACGGAAACACCGGGGAGCTGTTTTTT.

This chain uses TRBV19 with TRBJ2-3; D is possibly TRBD1 (5 bases). In germline, CDR1 is LNHDA, CDR2 SQIVND (reference sequence). V dropped 3 bases and J dropped 0 bases, with 19 bases sitting between them. The CDR3 extends over 18 amino acids. The CDR3 here is CASSIKGKTVTSTDTQYF. The DNA of the CDR3 is TGTGCCAGTAGTATTAAGGGGAAGACAGTTACTAGCACAGATACGCAGTATTTT. Filled out from reference TRBV19 and TRBJ2-3, the complete variable domain reads DGGITQSPKYLFRKEGQNVTLSCEQNLNHDAMYWYRQDPGQGLRLIYYSQIVNDFQKGDIAEGYSVSREKKESFPLTVTSAQKNPTAFYLCASSIKGKTVTSTDTQYFGPGTRLTVL.

The chain is built from TRBV18 and TRBJ1-4, with D uncertain. The CDR3 covers 13 residues. The germline V gene has CDR1 KGHSH and CDR2 LQKENI. Trimming removed 4 bases at V and 3 bases at J, with 6 bases between. The CDR3 protein is CASSLGANEKLFF. As DNA, the CDR3 is TGTGCCAGCTCACTGGGCGCTAATGAAAAACTGTTTTTT.

This clone is classed as medium-sized (0.01 to 0.1%). V is TRBV10-3 and J is TRBJ1-2; D unresolved. The CDR3 is 14 residues long. V lost 7 bases, J lost 1 base, and 13 bases lay in between. CDR1 and CDR2 from the germline V gene are ENHRY and SYGVKD. The CDR3 nucleotides are TGTGCCATCACGGGTGGAGTAGGTAACTATGGCTACACCTTC. Amino acid sequence: CAITGGVGNYGYTF.

This rearrangement joins TRBV5-1 to TRBJ2-5; 8 bases map to TRBD1. V lost 1 base, J lost 11 bases, and 22 bases stayed unmatched. The germline gives CDR1 SGHRS, CDR2 YFSETQ. This CDR3 is built from 18 residues. DNA for the CDR3: TGCGCCAGCAGCTTGAAGCAGGGGGCGCTTCAATCCGGCTCAAAGCAGTACTTC. Translation gives CASSLKQGALQSGSKQYF. The variable domain in full, with the rest retrieved from reference TRBV5-1 and TRBJ2-5, is KAGVTQTPRYLIKTRGQQVTLSCSPISGHRSVSWYQQTPGQGLQFLFEYFSETQRNKGNFPGRFSGRQFSNSRSEMNVSTLELGDSALYLCASSLKQGALQSGSKQYFGPGTRLLVL.

The chain carries TRBV6-5 and TRBJ1-2; D is unclear. V gave up 7 bases and J gave up 3 bases, with 12 bases separating them. The CDR3 covers 13 residues. CDR1 and CDR2 from the germline V gene are MNHEY and SVGAGI. Written as DNA, the CDR3 is TGTGCCAGCACATTAGAGCCAGACTATGGCTACACCTTC. It translates to CASTLEPDYGYTF.